This T cell receptor (beta chain) was captured in a study of breast tumors, draining lymph nodes, adjacent tissues. Findings and caveats of the study: Luminal-like breast cancer showed significantly greater tumor-nontumor repertoire similarity than basal-like breast cancer did. Tumor repertoires ranked between lymph nodes and nontumor tissue in diversity, with V and J gene preferences. That most tumor T cells come from lymph nodes remained unproven.

One entry per CDR3 protein results from TCRdb running MiXCR on the multiplex PCR reads. Of 11,000 to 15,000 distinct CDR3 sequences detected, around 50% appear once; the ten largest clones hold about 33%. On this clonotype: What it binds is unknown.

The sequencing sample was made of tumor-adjacent breast tissue. This receptor was identified in a female donor with breast cancer. Some clones in this sample may be carry-over from other donors' samples.

In nucleotides, the CDR3 is TGTGCCAGCAGCCCCTGGGGGGGGACAGGGGTCGGTGGCTACACCTTC. It codes for CASSPWGGTGVGGYTF. This chain connects TRBV5-8 to TRBJ1-2; 10 positions agree with TRBD1. V gave up 4 bases and J gave up 7 bases; unmatched junction bases: 13. The length of the CDR3 is 16 residues. Germline CDR1 reads SGHTS; CDR2 reads YDEGEE. The complete variable domain, with remaining parts taken from reference TRBV5-8 and TRBJ1-2, reads EAGVTQSPTHLIKTRGQQATLRCSPISGHTSVYWYQQALGLGLQFLLWYDEGEERNRGNFPPRFSGRQFPNYSSELNVNALELEDSALYLCASSPWGGTGVGGYTFGSGTRLTVV.